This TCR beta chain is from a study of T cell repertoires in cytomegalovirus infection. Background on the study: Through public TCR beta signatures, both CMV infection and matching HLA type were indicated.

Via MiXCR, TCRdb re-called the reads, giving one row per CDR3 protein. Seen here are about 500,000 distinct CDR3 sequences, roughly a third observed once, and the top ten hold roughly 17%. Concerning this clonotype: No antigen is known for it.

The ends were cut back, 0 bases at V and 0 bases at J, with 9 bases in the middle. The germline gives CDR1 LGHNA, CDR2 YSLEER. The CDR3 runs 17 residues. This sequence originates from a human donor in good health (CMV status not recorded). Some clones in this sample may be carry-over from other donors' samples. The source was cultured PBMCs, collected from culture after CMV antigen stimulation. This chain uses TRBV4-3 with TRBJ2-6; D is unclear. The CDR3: CASSQELRSSGANVLTF. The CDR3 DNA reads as TGCGCCAGCAGCCAAGAACTCAGGTCCTCTGGGGCCAACGTCCTGACTTTC.